This T cell receptor beta chain stems from a study of T cell responses to AZD1222 COVID-19 vaccine. Study observations and caveats: Females outnumbered males among donors, who were mostly white British; clonal diversity was possibly underestimated.

The table came from immunoSEQ multiplex PCR; TCRdb's copy has only in-frame clones and leaves some out. Counted here are over 85,000 clones, approximately 90% occurring once; the ten biggest clones make up roughly 5.2%. As for this clone: Its antigen is unidentified.

Pooling was applied to second doses at about 4 or about 12 weeks. This CDR3 comprises 14 residues. This chain joins TRBV21-1 and TRBJ2-4; TRBD1, the D gene given by the table, was not confirmed from the DNA. TRBV21-1 is reported as a pseudogene. This clonotype originated in an adult who received the AZD1222 COVID-19 vaccine. The sequencing here drew on peripheral blood, taken 28 days after the second AZD1222 dose. CDR3 bases: TGTGCCAGCAGCCTGGGACAGGCCAAAAACATTCAGTACTTC. Residues: CASSLGQAKNIQYF.